Below, 30 T cell receptor beta chains from the same sample are listed, as sequenced in a study of OX40 agonist ivuxolimab in advanced cancers. The table came from immunoSEQ multiplex PCR; TCRdb's copy has only in-frame clones and leaves some out. The sample holds about 26,000 clones, approximately 85% seen once. Sequenced here: CD4+ or CD8+ T cells sorted from blood, sampled in a trial of the OX40 agonist ivuxolimab. The receptors originated from an adult with an advanced solid tumor such as melanoma, head and neck, liver or kidney cancer.

The rearrangement joins TRBV28 to TRBJ2-3, with a tentative D call TRBD2 (5 bases). Germline V CDR1 and CDR2: MDHEN, SYDVKM. This CDR3 comprises 13 residues. The germline V and J ends were trimmed by 6 bases and 2 bases, with 9 bases remaining between them. CDR3 residues: CASSLGLTDTQYF. CDR3 nucleotide sequence: TGTGCCAGCAGCCTTGGACTCACAGATACGCAGTATTTT.

This clone was observed a few times. The V call is TRBV9, the J call TRBJ2-1, with 10 bases lining up with TRBD1. Germline V CDR1 and CDR2: SGDLS, YYNGEE. The J segment lost 5 bases and the V segment lost 0 bases, leaving 2 bases of the junction unmatched. The CDR3 has 15 amino acids. CDR3 amino acids: CASSVAGTGDNEQFF. The CDR3 region has the DNA TGTGCCAGCAGCGTAGCCGGGACAGGGGACAATGAGCAGTTCTTC.

The rearrangement uses TRBV7-6 and TRBJ2-7, with TRBD1 identical over 9 bases. In germline, CDR1 is SGHVS, CDR2 FNYEAQ. The V segment lost 2 bases and the J segment 3 bases; nucleotides outside the gene matches: 2. The CDR3 is made up of 14 amino acids. CDR3 in amino acids: CASSLSGQGYEQYF. Here the CDR3 DNA reads TGTGCCAGCAGCTTATCGGGACAGGGCTACGAGCAGTACTTC.

This rearrangement joins TRBV7-6 to TRBJ2-3; D might be TRBD1 (5 bases). The V end lost 4 bases, the J end lost 0 bases, and 14 bases lay between the germline ends. Germline V gives CDR1 SGHVS, CDR2 FNYEAQ. The CDR3 sequence is 16 residues long. CDR3 region: CASSSSDSASTDTQYF. Here the CDR3 DNA reads TGTGCCAGCAGCTCCTCCGACAGTGCTAGCACAGATACGCAGTATTTT. The full variable domain, completed using reference TRBV7-6 and TRBJ2-3, is GAGVSQSPRYKVTKRGQDVALRCDPISGHVSLYWYRQALGQGPEFLTYFNYEAQQDKSGLPNDRFSAERPEGSISTLTIQRTEQRDSAMYRCASSSSDSASTDTQYFGPGTRLTVL.

The chain carries TRBV6-6 and TRBJ2-5, with a tentative D call TRBD2 (6 bases). V dropped 2 bases and J dropped 5 bases, with 18 bases sitting between them. This CDR3 has 16 amino acids. CDR1 MNHNY and CDR2 SVGAGI come from the germline V gene (reference sequence). CDR3 sequence (DNA): TGTGCCAGCAGTTACCCCCGTGGGAGCGGGCCGGAGACCCAGTACTTC. Its protein is CASSYPRGSGPETQYF.

In its sample, this clone was seen once. V usage is TRBV10-3 and J usage is TRBJ2-1; 13 nucleotides match TRBD2. CDR1 and CDR2 (germline): ENHRY, SYGVKD. CDR3 length equals 16 residues. The V gene end was trimmed by 0 bases and the J gene end by 8 bases; junction bases not matched to a gene: 4. The CDR3 DNA reads TGTGCCATCAGTGAGTCGGGACTAGCGGGAAGGTATGAGCAGTTCTTC. This codes for CAISESGLAGRYEQFF.

The DNA of the CDR3 is TGTGCCAGCAGTGAAGGCTTGGAGGAGCTGTTTTTT. Amino acids: CASSEGLEELFF. The chain links TRBV2 to TRBJ2-2; D call uncertain. Germline V gives CDR1 SNHLY, CDR2 FYNNEI. The length of the CDR3 is 12 residues. V lost 1 base and J lost 10, with 7 bases in between.

The J gene is TRBJ1-2, the V gene TRBV4-1, with D possibly being TRBD1 (5 bases). CDR3 size: 16 residues. Germline lookup yields CDR1 MGHRA and CDR2 YSYEKL. Trimming removed 4 bases from V and 0 bases from J, with 15 bases in between. The CDR3 reads CASSPWGGDPNYGYTF. In DNA form, the CDR3 reads TGCGCCAGCAGCCCTTGGGGAGGGGATCCTAACTATGGCTACACCTTC.

The rearrangement uses TRBV9 and TRBJ1-2, with D perhaps TRBD1 (5 bases). V dropped 0 bases and J dropped 4 bases, with 13 bases sitting between them. This CDR3 is 15 amino acids long. Looked up from germline, CDR1 is SGDLS and CDR2 is YYNGEE. The CDR3 nucleotides are TGTGCCAGCAGCGTAGGCGAGTTCAGGGCCTATGGCTACACCTTC. This gives the protein CASSVGEFRAYGYTF.

The gene calls are TRBV5-1 and TRBJ2-7; D uncertain. The CDR3 is 13 amino acids. The V gene lost 4 bases and the J gene lost 1 base, with 9 bases spanning the gap. Germline V gives CDR1 SGHRS, CDR2 YFSETQ. CDR3 in DNA: TGCGCCAGCAGCGTAGGACGGTCCTACGAGCAGTACTTC. Its translation is CASSVGRSYEQYF.

The chain couples TRBV13 to TRBJ2-2, with a possible D match to TRBD2 (6 bases). The CDR3 totals 15 residues. V lost 5 bases and J 1 base, leaving 11 bases between the germline ends. Germline V CDR1 and CDR2: PRHDT, FYEKMQ (reference sequence). CDR3 DNA sequence: TGTGCCAGCAGCAACCGGGACTTGAACACCGGGGAGCTGTTTTTT. As protein: CASSNRDLNTGELFF.

The chain couples TRBV6-1 to TRBJ2-2, with D uncertain. Germline V gene data show CDR1 as MNHNS and CDR2 as SASEGT. The CDR3 loop spans 11 amino acids. V was shortened by 8 bases and J by 4 bases, with 5 bases between the two germline ends. The CDR3 region is CASRSTGELFF. CDR3 DNA sequence: TGTGCCAGCCGTAGCACCGGGGAGCTGTTTTTT.

The chain links TRBV27 to TRBJ2-1; no clear D. Deletions cut 8 bases from V and 1 base from J, with 15 bases between. There are 15 residues in the CDR3. Germline V gene lookup returns CDR1 MNHEY and CDR2 SMNVEV (reference sequence). CDR3 nucleotide sequence: TGTGCCAGCCAAGACTGGGCTAATTCCTACAATGAGCAGTTCTTC. Its protein is CASQDWANSYNEQFF.

CDR3 bases: TGTGCCAGCTTGCCCGGCAGGGGGGCCGGTAACACTGAAGCTTTCTTT. Residues: CASLPGRGAGNTEAFF. V and J are TRBV27 and TRBJ1-1; TRBD1 matches at 7 bases. The germline V gene has CDR1 MNHEY and CDR2 SMNVEV (reference sequence). V lost 8 bases to trimming and J lost 2 bases; unmatched junction nucleotides: 14. The CDR3 consists of 16 residues.

This chain connects TRBV19 to TRBJ1-1; D may be TRBD1 (6 bases). Germline V gene lookup returns CDR1 LNHDA and CDR2 SQIVND (reference sequence). V lost 6 bases, J lost 8 bases, and 19 bases lay in between. This CDR3 spans 14 amino acids. CDR3 sequence (DNA): TGTGCCAGTAGGGACAGTTCCCTCGGCTCCGAAGCTTTCTTT. Residues: CASRDSSLGSEAFF. The full variable domain, its missing parts supplied by reference TRBV19 and TRBJ1-1, is DGGITQSPKYLFRKEGQNVTLSCEQNLNHDAMYWYRQDPGQGLRLIYYSQIVNDFQKGDIAEGYSVSREKKESFPLTVTSAQKNPTAFYLCASRDSSLGSEAFFGQGTRLTVV.

The genes are TRBV27 and TRBJ2-3; no clear D. Per germline, CDR1 MNHEY and CDR2 SMNVEV (reference sequence). Deletions cut 8 bases from V and 4 bases from J, with 10 bases between. The CDR3 has 12 amino acids. CDR3 loop: CASRTVSDTQYF. CDR3 in DNA: TGTGCCAGCCGTACAGTTTCAGATACGCAGTATTTT.

V gene TRBV18 combines with J gene TRBJ2-5, with D maybe TRBD1 (6 bases). The CDR3 runs 15 residues. CDR1 is KGHSH and CDR2 is LQKENI in the germline V gene. The V end was cut by 3 bases, the J end by 5 bases, with 16 bases between. The CDR3 nucleotides read TGTGCCAGCTCACCTAGGAACAGGGTGACGGAGACCCAGTACTTC. As protein: CASSPRNRVTETQYF.

The CDR3 region has the DNA TGTGCCAGCTCACCTTATTCGAGCGGGAGTATCTCCTACAATGAGCAGTTCTTC. Translated: CASSPYSSGSISYNEQFF. This chain connects TRBV18 to TRBJ2-1, with 8 bases identical to TRBD2. Germline lookup yields CDR1 KGHSH and CDR2 LQKENI. The junction had 10 bases not matched to a gene; V was cut back by 3 bases and J by 0 bases. The CDR3 is made up of 18 amino acids.

The chain links TRBV19 to TRBJ2-7; 7 bases fit TRBD2. Germline V lookup: CDR1 LNHDA, CDR2 SQIVND (reference sequence). V shed 10 bases and J 1 base; nucleotides not matched to a gene: 7. The CDR3 has 13 residues. The CDR3 nucleotides are TGTGCCACGGGCGAGGGAGGGTCCTACGAGCAGTACTTC. It yields the protein CATGEGGSYEQYF. The full variable domain, with the rest looked up from reference TRBV19 and TRBJ2-7, is DGGITQSPKYLFRKEGQNVTLSCEQNLNHDAMYWYRQDPGQGLRLIYYSQIVNDFQKGDIAEGYSVSREKKESFPLTVTSAQKNPTAFYLCATGEGGSYEQYFGPGTRLTVT.

This clone was counted between two and nine times. This chain uses TRBV27 with TRBJ1-2; TRBD1 is a possible D gene (5 bases). The CDR3 consists of 17 residues. V was pared by 1 base and J by 3 bases, with 18 bases between. Per germline, CDR1 MNHEY and CDR2 SMNVEV (reference sequence). The CDR3 is CASSLYGTGVGHYGYTF. The DNA for the CDR3 is TGTGCCAGCAGTTTATACGGGACCGGGGTCGGGCACTATGGCTACACCTTC.

The chain uses TRBV29-1 and TRBJ2-1; TRBD2 agrees at 14 bases. J gave up 0 bases and V 7 bases, and 8 bases lay outside the gene matches. CDR3 length: 17 amino acids. CDR1 and CDR2 from the germline V gene are SQVTM and ANQGSEA. The CDR3 reads CSAEGTSGGSSYNEQFF. Written as DNA, the CDR3 is TGCAGCGCCGAGGGGACTAGCGGGGGTTCCTCCTACAATGAGCAGTTCTTC.

The chain carries TRBV5-6 and TRBJ2-1; D call uncertain. CDR1 SGHDT and CDR2 YYEEEE come from the germline V gene. Trimming left V 2 bases short and J 8 bases short, with 8 bases between. The length of the CDR3 is 12 residues. The CDR3 DNA reads as TGTGCCAGCAGCTTCCGGTGGGATGAGCAGTTCTTC. Its protein is CASSFRWDEQFF.

This clone was found once. The chain carries TRBV7-2 and TRBJ2-7; 12 nucleotides align to TRBD2. V was clipped by 5 bases and J by 7 bases; unmatched bases: 9. Looked up from germline, CDR1 is SGHTA and CDR2 is FQGNSA. The CDR3 spans 15 residues. This CDR3 is CASSRLAGDVGEQYF. In DNA form, the CDR3 reads TGTGCCAGCAGCCGACTAGCGGGAGACGTGGGGGAGCAGTACTTC.

The V gene is TRBV10-3, the J gene TRBJ2-1; D gene ambiguous. The germline V gene has CDR1 ENHRY and CDR2 SYGVKD. The CDR3 runs 18 residues. V dropped 2 bases and J dropped 0 bases, with 17 bases sitting between them. The CDR3 protein is CAISEPTLILGSYNEQFF. The CDR3 nucleotides are TGTGCCATCAGTGAGCCCACCCTTATTCTCGGCTCCTACAATGAGCAGTTCTTC.

The chain couples TRBV5-5 to TRBJ2-5; D unclear. Per the germline V gene, CDR1 is SGHKS and CDR2 is YYEKEE (reference sequence). The CDR3 spans 15 residues. Trimming left V 4 bases short and J 2 bases short, with 15 bases between. CDR3 sequence: CASSLPPIPQETQYF. Here the CDR3 DNA reads TGTGCCAGCAGCCTCCCGCCTATACCACAAGAGACCCAGTACTTC.

The chain carries TRBV14 and TRBJ2-6; D remains unclear. Per germline, CDR1 SGHDN and CDR2 FVKESK. Trimming removed 0 bases from V and 0 bases from J, with 12 bases in between. The CDR3 runs 18 residues. CDR3 DNA sequence: TGTGCCAGCAGCCAAGATGGTGCCCAGTCCTCTGGGGCCAACGTCCTGACTTTC. Its protein is CASSQDGAQSSGANVLTF.

This clone showed up just a few times. V is TRBV19 and J is TRBJ1-2; D uncertain. The germline CDR1 and CDR2 sequences are LNHDA and SQIVND (reference sequence). The CDR3 length is 12 residues. Trimming removed 1 base from V and 6 bases from J, with 6 bases in between. The DNA of the CDR3 is TGTGCCAGTAGTATAGGGACCAATGGCTACACCTTC. Protein sequence: CASSIGTNGYTF.

This clone has just a few counts. The chain joins TRBV7-3 to TRBJ1-3, with TRBD1 as a possible D gene (6 bases). The CDR3 runs 16 residues. Germline V gene lookup returns CDR1 SGHTA and CDR2 FQGTGA. Trimming removed 4 bases at V and 2 bases at J, with 15 bases between. Written as DNA, the CDR3 is TGTGCCAGCAGCTCTTTTACAGGGAGGACTGGAAACACCATATATTTT. Residues: CASSSFTGRTGNTIYF.

V usage is TRBV5-1 and J usage is TRBJ2-5; no firm D call. CDR3 size: 13 residues. Trimming shortened V by 9 bases and J by 6 bases, and 18 bases separated the two germline ends. Germline V lookup: CDR1 SGHRS, CDR2 YFSETQ. The CDR3 DNA sequence: TGCGCCAACCTTAGGCCCCGGCCCCAGACCCAGTACTTC. Translating gives CANLRPRPQTQYF.

The gene calls are TRBV28 and TRBJ2-3, with 7 bases aligning to TRBD2. Germline CDR1 MDHEN, CDR2 SYDVKM. This CDR3 region has 15 residues. Trimming cost V 3 bases and J 4 bases; bases outside gene matches: 7. CDR3 loop: CASSLREGLADTQYF. CDR3 DNA sequence: TGTGCCAGCAGTTTGAGGGAGGGATTGGCAGATACGCAGTATTTT.